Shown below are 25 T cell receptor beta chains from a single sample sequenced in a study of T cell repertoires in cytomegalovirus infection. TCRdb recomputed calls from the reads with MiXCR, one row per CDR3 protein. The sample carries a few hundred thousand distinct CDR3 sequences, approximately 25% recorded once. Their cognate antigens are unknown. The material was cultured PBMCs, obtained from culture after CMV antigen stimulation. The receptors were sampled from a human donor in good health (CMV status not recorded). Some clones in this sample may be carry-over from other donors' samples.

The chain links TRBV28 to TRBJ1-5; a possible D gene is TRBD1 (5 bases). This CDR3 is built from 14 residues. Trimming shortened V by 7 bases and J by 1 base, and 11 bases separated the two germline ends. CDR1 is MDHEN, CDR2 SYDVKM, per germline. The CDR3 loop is CASTRDLSNQPQHF. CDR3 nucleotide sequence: TGTGCCAGCACGAGGGACTTGAGCAATCAGCCCCAGCATTTT.

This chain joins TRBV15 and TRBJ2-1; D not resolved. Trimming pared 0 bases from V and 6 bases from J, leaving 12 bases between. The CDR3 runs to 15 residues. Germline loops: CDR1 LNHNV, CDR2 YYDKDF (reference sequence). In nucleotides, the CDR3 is TGTGCCACCAGCAGAGATAGGGCCACACCCAATGAGCAGTTCTTC. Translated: CATSRDRATPNEQFF.

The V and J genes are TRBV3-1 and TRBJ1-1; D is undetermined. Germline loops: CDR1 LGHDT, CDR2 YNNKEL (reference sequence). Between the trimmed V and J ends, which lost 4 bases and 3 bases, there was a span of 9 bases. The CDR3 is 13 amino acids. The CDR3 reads CASSPILDTEAFF. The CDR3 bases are TGTGCCAGCAGCCCAATTCTTGACACTGAAGCTTTCTTT. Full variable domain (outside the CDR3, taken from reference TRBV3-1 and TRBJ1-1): DTAVSQTPKYLVTQMGNDKSIKCEQNLGHDTMYWYKQDSKKFLKIMFSYNNKELIINETVPNRFSPKSPDKAHLNLHINSLELGDSAVYFCASSPILDTEAFFGQGTRLTVV.

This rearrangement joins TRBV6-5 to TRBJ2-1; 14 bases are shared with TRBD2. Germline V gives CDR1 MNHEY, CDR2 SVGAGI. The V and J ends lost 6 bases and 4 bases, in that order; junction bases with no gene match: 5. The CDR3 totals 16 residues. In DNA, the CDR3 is TGTGCCAGCAGATACCGGACTAGCGGGAGGTACAATGAGCAGTTCTTC. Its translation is CASRYRTSGRYNEQFF.

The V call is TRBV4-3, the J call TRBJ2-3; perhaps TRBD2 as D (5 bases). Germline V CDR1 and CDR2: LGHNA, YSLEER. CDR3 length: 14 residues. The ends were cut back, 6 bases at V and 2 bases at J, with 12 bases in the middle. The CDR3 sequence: CASRLVALTDTQYF. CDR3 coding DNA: TGCGCCAGCAGACTAGTGGCCCTCACAGATACGCAGTATTTT.

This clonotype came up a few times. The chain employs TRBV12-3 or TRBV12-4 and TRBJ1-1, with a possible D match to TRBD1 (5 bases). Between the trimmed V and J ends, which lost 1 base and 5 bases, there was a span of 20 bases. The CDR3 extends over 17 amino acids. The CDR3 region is CASSLDRNSAGGTEAFF. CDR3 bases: TGTGCCAGCAGTTTAGACAGGAACTCTGCGGGGGGGACTGAAGCTTTCTTT.

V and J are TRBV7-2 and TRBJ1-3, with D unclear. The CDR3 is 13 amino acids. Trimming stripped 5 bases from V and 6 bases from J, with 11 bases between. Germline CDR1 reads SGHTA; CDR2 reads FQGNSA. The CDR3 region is CASSLSRENTIYF. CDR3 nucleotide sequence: TGTGCCAGCAGCCTCTCTCGGGAAAACACCATATATTTT.

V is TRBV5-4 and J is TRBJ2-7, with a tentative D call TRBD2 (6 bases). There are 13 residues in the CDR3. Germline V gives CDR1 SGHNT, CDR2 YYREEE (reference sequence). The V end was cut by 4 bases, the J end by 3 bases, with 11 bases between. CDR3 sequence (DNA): TGTGCCAGCAGCGTAGATAGCGGCTACGAGCAGTACGTC. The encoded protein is CASSVDSGYEQYV.

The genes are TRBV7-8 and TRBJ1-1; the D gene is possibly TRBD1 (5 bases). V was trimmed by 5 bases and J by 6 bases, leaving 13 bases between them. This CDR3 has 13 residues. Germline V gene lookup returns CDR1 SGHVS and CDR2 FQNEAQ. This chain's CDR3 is CASSDGGGAEAFF. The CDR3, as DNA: TGTGCCAGCAGCGACGGGGGAGGGGCTGAAGCTTTCTTT.

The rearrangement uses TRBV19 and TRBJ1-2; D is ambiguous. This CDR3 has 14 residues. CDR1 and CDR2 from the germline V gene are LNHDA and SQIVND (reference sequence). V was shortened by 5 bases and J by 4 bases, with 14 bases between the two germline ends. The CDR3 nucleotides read TGTGCCAGTAGTGATTTCTCCGGAATCTATGGCTACACCTTC. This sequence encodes CASSDFSGIYGYTF.

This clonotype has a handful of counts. DNA of the CDR3: TGTGCCAGCAGCCCCGCCGGGACCCACTACAATGAGCAGTTCTTC. Encoded protein: CASSPAGTHYNEQFF. This chain links TRBV12-3 or TRBV12-4 with TRBJ2-1, with D possibly called TRBD1 or TRBD2 (5 bases each). The CDR3 loop spans 15 amino acids. The V gene lost 6 bases and the J gene lost 3 bases, with 15 bases spanning the gap.

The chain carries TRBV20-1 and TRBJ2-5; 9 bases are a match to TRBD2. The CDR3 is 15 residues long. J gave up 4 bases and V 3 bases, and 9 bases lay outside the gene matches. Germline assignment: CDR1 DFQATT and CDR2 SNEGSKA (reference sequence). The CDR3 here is CSASKASGTSETQYF. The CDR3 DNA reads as TGCAGTGCTAGCAAAGCTAGCGGGACTTCAGAGACCCAGTACTTC.

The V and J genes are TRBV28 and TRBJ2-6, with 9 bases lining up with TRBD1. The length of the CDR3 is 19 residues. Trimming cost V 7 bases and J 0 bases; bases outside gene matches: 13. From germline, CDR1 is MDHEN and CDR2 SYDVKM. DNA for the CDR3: TGTGCCAGCAAGCAATCGACAGGGGGGCTCGTCTCTGGGGCCAACGTCCTGACTTTC. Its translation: CASKQSTGGLVSGANVLTF.

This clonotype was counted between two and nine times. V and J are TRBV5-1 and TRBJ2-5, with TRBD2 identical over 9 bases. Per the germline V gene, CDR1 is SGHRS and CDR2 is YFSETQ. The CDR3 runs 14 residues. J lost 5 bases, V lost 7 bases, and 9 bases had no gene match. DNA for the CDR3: TGCGCCAGCGCCGAGGTAGCGGGAGAGGAGACCCAGTACTTC. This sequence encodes CASAEVAGEETQYF.

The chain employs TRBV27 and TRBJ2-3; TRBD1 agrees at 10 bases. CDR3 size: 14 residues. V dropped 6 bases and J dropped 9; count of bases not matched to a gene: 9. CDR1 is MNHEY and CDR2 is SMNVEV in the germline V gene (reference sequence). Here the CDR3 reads CASSFPGQGTTQYF. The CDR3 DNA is TGTGCCAGCAGCTTCCCGGGACAGGGGACAACGCAGTATTTT.

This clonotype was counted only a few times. CDR3 DNA: TGCGCCAGCAGCTTGGATAGGGGGGGCTATGGCTACACCTTC. Residues: CASSLDRGGYGYTF. This sequence joins TRBV5-1 and TRBJ1-2; D may be TRBD1 (6 bases). V was shortened by 0 bases and J by 4 bases, with 10 bases between the two germline ends. The CDR3 sequence is 14 residues long. The V gene's germline CDR1 is SGHRS and CDR2 YFSETQ.

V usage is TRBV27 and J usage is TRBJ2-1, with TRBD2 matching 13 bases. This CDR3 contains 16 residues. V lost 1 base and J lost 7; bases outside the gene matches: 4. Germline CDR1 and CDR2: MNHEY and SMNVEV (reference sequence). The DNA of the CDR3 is TGTGCCAGCAGTTTATTACTAGCGGGAGGGCCTAATGAGCAGTTCTTC. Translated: CASSLLLAGGPNEQFF.

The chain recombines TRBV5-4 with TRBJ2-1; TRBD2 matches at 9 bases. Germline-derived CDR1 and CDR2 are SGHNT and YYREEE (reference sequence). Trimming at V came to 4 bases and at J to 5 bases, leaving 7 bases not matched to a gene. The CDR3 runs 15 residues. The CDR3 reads CASSPRLAVDNEQFF. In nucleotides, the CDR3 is TGTGCCAGCAGCCCCCGACTAGCGGTAGACAATGAGCAGTTCTTC.

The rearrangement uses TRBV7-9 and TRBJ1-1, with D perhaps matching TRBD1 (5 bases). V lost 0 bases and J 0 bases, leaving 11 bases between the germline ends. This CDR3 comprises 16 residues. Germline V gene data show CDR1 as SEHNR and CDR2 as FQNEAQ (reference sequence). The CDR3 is CASSLAGGSVNTEAFF. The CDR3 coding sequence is TGTGCCAGCAGCTTAGCGGGGGGGTCGGTGAACACTGAAGCTTTCTTT.

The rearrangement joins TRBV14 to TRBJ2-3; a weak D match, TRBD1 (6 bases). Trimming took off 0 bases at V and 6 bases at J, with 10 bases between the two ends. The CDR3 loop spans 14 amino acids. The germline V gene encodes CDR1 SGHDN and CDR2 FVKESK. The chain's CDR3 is CASSQDQGRDTQYF. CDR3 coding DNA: TGTGCCAGCAGCCAAGATCAGGGGCGGGATACGCAGTATTTT.

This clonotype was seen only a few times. The CDR3 region has the DNA TGTGCCAGCAGTGGTCCATCTGAACTCTCTGAAGCTTTCTTT. Translated, it gives CASSGPSELSEAFF. The gene calls are TRBV2 and TRBJ1-1; no firm D call. The ends were cut back, 4 bases at V and 6 bases at J, with 15 bases in the middle. Germline V gene lookup returns CDR1 SNHLY and CDR2 FYNNEI. The CDR3 has 14 residues.

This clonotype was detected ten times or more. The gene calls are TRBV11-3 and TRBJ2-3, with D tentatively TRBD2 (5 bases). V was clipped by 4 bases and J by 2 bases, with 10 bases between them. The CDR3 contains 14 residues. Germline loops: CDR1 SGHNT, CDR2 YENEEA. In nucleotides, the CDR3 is TGTGCCAGCAGCTCGCAGCGGCTCACAGATACGCAGTATTTT. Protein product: CASSSQRLTDTQYF.

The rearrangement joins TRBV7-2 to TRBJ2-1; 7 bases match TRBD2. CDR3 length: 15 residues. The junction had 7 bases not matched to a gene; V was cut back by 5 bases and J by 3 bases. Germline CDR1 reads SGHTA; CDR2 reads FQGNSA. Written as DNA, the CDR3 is TGTGCCAGCAGCCAAAATGGCGGGAGCTACAATGAGCAGTTCTTC. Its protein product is CASSQNGGSYNEQFF.

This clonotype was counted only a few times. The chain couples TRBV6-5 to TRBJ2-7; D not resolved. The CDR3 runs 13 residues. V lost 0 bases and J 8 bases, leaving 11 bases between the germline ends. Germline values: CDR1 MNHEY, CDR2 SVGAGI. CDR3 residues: CASSYSKSTQQYF. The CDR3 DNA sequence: TGTGCCAGCAGTTACTCGAAGTCTACTCAGCAGTACTTC.

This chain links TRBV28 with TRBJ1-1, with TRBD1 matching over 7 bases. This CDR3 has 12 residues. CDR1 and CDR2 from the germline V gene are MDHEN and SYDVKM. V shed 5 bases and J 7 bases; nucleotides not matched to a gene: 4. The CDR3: CASSARDSEAFF. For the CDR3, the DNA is TGTGCCAGCAGTGCGAGGGACAGTGAAGCTTTCTTT.